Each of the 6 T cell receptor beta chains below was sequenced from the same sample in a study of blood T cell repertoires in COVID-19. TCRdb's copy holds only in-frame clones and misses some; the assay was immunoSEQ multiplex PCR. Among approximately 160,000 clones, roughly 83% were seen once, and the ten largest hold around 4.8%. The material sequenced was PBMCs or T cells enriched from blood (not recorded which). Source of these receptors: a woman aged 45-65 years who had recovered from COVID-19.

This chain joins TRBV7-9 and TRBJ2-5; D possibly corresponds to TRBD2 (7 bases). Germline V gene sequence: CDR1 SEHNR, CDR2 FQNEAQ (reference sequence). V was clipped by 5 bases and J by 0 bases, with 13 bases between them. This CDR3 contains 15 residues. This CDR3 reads CASSEGGLYQETQYF. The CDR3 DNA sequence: TGTGCCAGCAGCGAGGGGGGGCTGTACCAAGAGACCCAGTACTTC.

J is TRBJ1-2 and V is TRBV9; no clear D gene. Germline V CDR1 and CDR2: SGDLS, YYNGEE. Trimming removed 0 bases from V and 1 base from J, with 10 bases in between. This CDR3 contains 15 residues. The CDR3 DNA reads TGTGCCAGCAGCGTAGCGGGAAGGGATAACTATGGCTACACCTTC. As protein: CASSVAGRDNYGYTF.

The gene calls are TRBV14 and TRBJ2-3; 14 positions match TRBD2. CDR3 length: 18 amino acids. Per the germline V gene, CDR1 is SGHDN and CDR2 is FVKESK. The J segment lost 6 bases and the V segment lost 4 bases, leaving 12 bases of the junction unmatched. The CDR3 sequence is CASSRPGTSGSAGDTQYF. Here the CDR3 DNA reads TGTGCCAGCAGCCGACCCGGGACTAGCGGGAGTGCCGGTGATACGCAGTATTTT.

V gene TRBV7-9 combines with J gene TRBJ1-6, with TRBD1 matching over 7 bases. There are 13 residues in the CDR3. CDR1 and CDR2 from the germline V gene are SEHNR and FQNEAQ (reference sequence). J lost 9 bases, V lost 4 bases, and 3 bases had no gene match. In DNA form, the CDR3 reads TGTGCCAGCAGCTCAACAGGGGTTTCACCCCTCCACTTT. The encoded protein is CASSSTGVSPLHF.

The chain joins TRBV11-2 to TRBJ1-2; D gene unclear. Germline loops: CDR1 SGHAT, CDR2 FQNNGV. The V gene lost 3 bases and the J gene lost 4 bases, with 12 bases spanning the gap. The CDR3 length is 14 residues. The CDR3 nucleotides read TGTGCCAGCAGCTTCCCGCTGGCGGGCTATGGCTACACCTTC. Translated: CASSFPLAGYGYTF.

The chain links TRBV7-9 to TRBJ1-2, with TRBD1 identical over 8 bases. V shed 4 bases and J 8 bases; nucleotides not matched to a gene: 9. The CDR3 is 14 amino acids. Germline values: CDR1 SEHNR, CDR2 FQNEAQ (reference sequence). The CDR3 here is CASSSQTGAVGYTF. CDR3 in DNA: TGTGCCAGCAGCTCCCAGACAGGGGCCGTGGGCTACACCTTC.